This T cell receptor (beta chain) is from a study of T cell responses to AZD1222 COVID-19 vaccine. Findings of the study overall: Repertoires in all cases were sampled only once the peak T cell response had passed.

A note on this clone: What it binds is unknown.

V gave up 7 bases and J gave up 8 bases, with 17 bases separating them. Germline lookup yields CDR1 LGHNA and CDR2 YNFKEQ. The CDR3 extends over 14 amino acids. Assay: immunoSEQ multiplex PCR; the TCRdb copy retains only in-frame clones and omits some. The table lists approximately 160,000 clones, about nine tenths of them singletons. This specimen consisted of peripheral blood, obtained on day 0 of AZD1222 vaccination. The rearrangement uses TRBV4-2 and TRBJ2-2, with D possibly matching TRBD1 (6 bases). The TCR comes from an adult in good health. CDR3 nucleotides: TGTGCCAGCAAGTTGTCAGGGGTCGGTGGGGAGCTGTTTTTT. Protein product: CASKLSGVGGELFF.